The clone carrying this T cell receptor beta chain was seen a single time. Its cognate antigen is unknown. This CDR3 contains 16 residues. Trimming stripped 3 bases from V and 4 bases from J, with 13 bases between. CDR1 MNHNS and CDR2 SASEGT come from the germline V gene. The data originate from a study of shared clonotypes between healthy human individuals. A CD45RA-negative memory subset and a CD45RA+ naive subset were separated from the CD4+ cells. Deep level was the assay's run setting. Data came from immunoSEQ multiplex PCR; TCRdb stores just in-frame clones and leaves some out. This table has millions of clones, around 95% appearing once. Study results and limitations: Naive CD4 clonotypes overlapped across several donors at about 5%. What rarefaction showed was incomplete sorted-subset sequencing despite large depth.

The chain joins TRBV6-1 to TRBJ1-6, with D possibly matching TRBD1 (5 bases). The receptor's source is a man between 18 and 29 years old in good health. The source material was naive CD4+ T cells sorted from blood. As for subset: CD45RA+ positively selected. DNA for the CDR3: TGTGCCAGCAGTGAGAAAGGCCAGGGTTATAATTCACCCCTCCACTTT. Protein product: CASSEKGQGYNSPLHF.